The 9 T cell receptor beta chains given below trace back to one sample, sequenced in a study of technical replicates of blood from a few donors. Profiled with immunoSEQ multiplex PCR; TCRdb holds only in-frame clones, not every one. The sample contains more than 65,000 clones, 80% to 90% of which appear only once. What was sequenced was PBMCs. The origin of the receptors is a human donor in good health. Some clones in this sample may be carry-over from other donors' samples.

This sequence joins TRBV7-2 and TRBJ1-2; 12 bases align to TRBD1. This CDR3 has 17 residues. The V gene end was trimmed by 3 bases and the J gene end by 7 bases; junction bases not matched to a gene: 12. The germline CDR1 and CDR2 sequences are SGHTA and FQGNSA. The CDR3 region is CASSFATGTGGAGGYTF. The CDR3 nucleotides are TGTGCCAGCAGCTTTGCGACAGGGACAGGGGGCGCCGGTGGCTACACCTTC.

The chain carries TRBV29-1 and TRBJ2-1; no clear D. V lost 4 bases to trimming and J lost 8 bases, with 12 bases between them. The CDR3 loop spans 12 amino acids. CDR1 and CDR2 (germline): SQVTM, ANQGSEA. CDR3 protein: CSVVRFVDEQFF. Here the CDR3 DNA reads TGCAGCGTTGTCCGGTTTGTCGATGAGCAGTTCTTC.

V usage is TRBV29-1 and J usage is TRBJ1-1, with TRBD1 matching 8 bases. The ends lost 4 bases at V and 8 bases at J; junction bases unmatched: 0. The germline V gene has CDR1 SQVTM and CDR2 ANQGSEA. The CDR3 sequence is 10 residues long. The CDR3: CSVGDREAFF. In DNA form, the CDR3 reads TGCAGCGTTGGGGACAGGGAAGCTTTCTTT.

This clone was counted only a few times. The rearrangement joins TRBV4-3 to TRBJ2-7, with 9 bases fitting TRBD2. Germline trimming cut 0 bases from V and 4 bases from J; bases unmatched to any gene: 4. Germline CDR1 is LGHNA and CDR2 is YSLEER. The CDR3 runs 15 residues. In DNA, the CDR3 is TGCGCCAGCAGCCAAGATCTAGCGGGAAATTACGAGCAGTACTTC. Protein product: CASSQDLAGNYEQYF.

In DNA, the CDR3 is TGTGCCAGCAGCCACCCCTATCCGAGCAGCGGGGCCGACACAGATACGCAGTATTTT. This translates into CASSHPYPSSGADTDTQYF. This chain connects TRBV4-2 to TRBJ2-3, with 7 bases matching TRBD2. Germline CDR1 reads LGHNA; CDR2 reads YNFKEQ. CDR3 length: 19 residues. J lost 2 bases, V lost 3 bases, and 17 bases had no gene match.

The V and J genes are TRBV7-9 and TRBJ1-3; D is ambiguous. This CDR3 region has 11 residues. The ends were cut back, 11 bases at V and 7 bases at J, with 12 bases in the middle. Germline lookup yields CDR1 SEHNR and CDR2 FQNEAQ (reference sequence). The CDR3 region has the DNA TGTGCCGGAGAGACCGGGAACACCATATATTTT. Its protein is CAGETGNTIYF. Combining the CDR3 with reference TRBV7-9 and TRBJ1-3 gives the whole variable domain DTGVSQNPRHKITKRGQNVTFRCDPISEHNRLYWYRQTLGQGPEFLTYFQNEAQLEKSRLLSDRFSAERPKGSFSTLEIQRTEQGDSAMYLCAGETGNTIYFGEGSWLTVV.

The gene calls are TRBV1 and TRBJ1-1; TRBD1 was called by the table and not checked on the DNA. TRBV1 represents a pseudogene. The CDR3 covers 10 residues. The CDR3 DNA follows: TGCACCCGACAGAGACCGGAAGCTTTCTTT. Its translation: CTRQRPEAFF.

V is TRBV7-2 and J is TRBJ2-1, with 10 bases fitting TRBD1. V lost 1 base and J lost 14; bases outside the gene matches: 2. The CDR3 runs to 12 residues. CDR1 is SGHTA, CDR2 FQGNSA, per germline. CDR3: CASSLDGTGEFF. The CDR3 coding sequence is TGTGCCAGCAGCTTAGATGGGACAGGGGAGTTCTTC.

The chain has TRBV5-6 and TRBJ2-5, with a tentative D call TRBD2 (5 bases). The CDR3 consists of 17 residues. Germline lookup yields CDR1 SGHDT and CDR2 YYEEEE. V lost 2 bases to trimming and J lost 1 base, with 18 bases between them. The CDR3 here is CASSFTRLGHLQETQYF. CDR3 DNA: TGTGCCAGCAGCTTTACTAGATTAGGTCACCTCCAAGAGACCCAGTACTTC.